A single T cell receptor (beta chain) is shown here with its context. Its antigen is as yet unknown. The data originate from a study of T cell repertoires in cytomegalovirus infection. Study details: As its CMV epitopes, the study selected recently identified HLA-C-restricted and well-studied HLA-B-restricted targets. Both a matching HLA type and CMV infection were indicated by public TCR beta signatures.

TCRdb re-called the reads through MiXCR, storing one row per CDR3 protein. The sample shows about half a million distinct CDR3 sequences, 30% to 35% of them seen only once. The CDR3 covers 13 residues. V shed 6 bases and J 3 bases; nucleotides not matched to a gene: 3. Germline loops: CDR1 LNHDA, CDR2 SQIVND (reference sequence). The sequence was collected from a human donor in good health (CMV status not recorded). Some clones in this sample may be carry-over from other donors' samples. The sample in question was cultured PBMCs, obtained from culture after CMV antigen stimulation. This chain connects TRBV19 to TRBJ1-2; 8 bases agree with TRBD1. The CDR3 DNA sequence: TGTGCCAGTAGAACACAGGGGGACTATGGCTACACCTTC. Amino acid sequence: CASRTQGDYGYTF.